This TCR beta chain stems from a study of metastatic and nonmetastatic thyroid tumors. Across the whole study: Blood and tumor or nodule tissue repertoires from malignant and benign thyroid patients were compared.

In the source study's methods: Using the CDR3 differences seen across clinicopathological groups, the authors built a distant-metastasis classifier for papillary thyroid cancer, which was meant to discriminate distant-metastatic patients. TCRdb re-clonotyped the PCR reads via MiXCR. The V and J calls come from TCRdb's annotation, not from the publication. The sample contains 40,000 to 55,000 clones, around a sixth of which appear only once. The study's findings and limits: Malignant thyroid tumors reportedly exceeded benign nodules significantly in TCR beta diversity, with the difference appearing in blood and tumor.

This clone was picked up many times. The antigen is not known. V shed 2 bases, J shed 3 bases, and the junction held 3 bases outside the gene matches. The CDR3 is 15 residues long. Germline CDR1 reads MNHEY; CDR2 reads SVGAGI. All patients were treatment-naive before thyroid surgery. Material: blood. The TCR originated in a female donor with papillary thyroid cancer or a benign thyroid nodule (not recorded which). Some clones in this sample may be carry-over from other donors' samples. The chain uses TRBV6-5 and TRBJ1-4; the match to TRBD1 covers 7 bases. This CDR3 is CASSYDRDPNEKLFF. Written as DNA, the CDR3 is TGTGCCAGCAGTTACGACAGGGATCCTAATGAAAAACTGTTTTTT.